The 17 T cell receptor beta chains listed next were all sequenced from one sample in a study of T cell changes during pregnancy in multiple sclerosis. Sequenced by immunoSEQ multiplex PCR; TCRdb stores in-frame clones only, minus some. The sample yields approximately 90,000 clones, more than 85% seen once. The sequenced sample was peripheral blood, obtained before pregnancy. The receptors come from a female donor with multiple sclerosis, enrolled in a pregnancy study.

The chain employs TRBV5-8 and TRBJ2-3; 10 nucleotides agree with TRBD2. Germline V gene data show CDR1 as SGHTS and CDR2 as YDEGEE. Trimming took 2 bases from V and 1 from J; bases not matched to a gene: 7. This CDR3 is built from 17 residues. The CDR3 reads CASSLGQGTSGTDTQYF. The CDR3 nucleotides read TGTGCCAGCAGCTTAGGTCAAGGGACTAGCGGCACAGATACGCAGTATTTT.

This chain's CDR3 is CASSLLGSSEQFF. The CDR3 DNA follows: TGTGCCAGCAGCCTCCTAGGATCCTCGGAGCAGTTCTTC. V gene TRBV14 combines with J gene TRBJ2-1, with no clear D. Trimming took off 4 bases at V and 10 bases at J, with 14 bases between the two ends. CDR1 is SGHDN and CDR2 is FVKESK in the germline V gene. The CDR3 extends over 13 amino acids. The whole variable domain, filled in from reference TRBV14 and TRBJ2-1, reads EAGVTQFPSHSVIEKGQTVTLRCDPISGHDNLYWYRRVMGKEIKFLLHFVKESKQDESGMPNNRFLAERTGGTYSTLKVQPAELEDSGVYFCASSLLGSSEQFFGPGTRLTVL.

This chain links TRBV7-3 with TRBJ2-2; possible D gene TRBD2, 5 bases. V lost 5 bases, J lost 1 base, and 14 bases lay in between. Germline lookup yields CDR1 SGHTA and CDR2 FQGTGA. The CDR3 is 16 amino acids. The CDR3 DNA follows: TGTGCCAGCAGCCCGCCGGGCGGAGGGAACACCGGGGAGCTGTTTTTT. It translates to CASSPPGGGNTGELFF.

V and J are TRBV5-1 and TRBJ1-3; 9 positions agree with TRBD1. Germline loops: CDR1 SGHRS, CDR2 YFSETQ. This CDR3 has 16 residues. The trim removed 0 bases at V and 2 bases at J, leaving 3 bases unmatched. In nucleotides, the CDR3 is TGCGCCAGCAGCTTGGTACAGGGGGCGGCTGGAAACACCATATATTTT. Amino acids: CASSLVQGAAGNTIYF.

This rearrangement joins TRBV4-1 to TRBJ1-1; 7 bases line up with TRBD1. The CDR3 contains 14 residues. Germline V gives CDR1 MGHRA, CDR2 YSYEKL. Trimming removed 7 bases from V and 0 bases from J; junction bases left unmatched: 5. Written as DNA, the CDR3 is TGCGCCAGCACCACACAGGGGTTGAACACTGAAGCTTTCTTT. Its translation: CASTTQGLNTEAFF.

This chain uses TRBV6-5 with TRBJ2-1; 8 nucleotides align to TRBD2. The CDR3 runs 15 residues. V was pared by 9 bases and J by 3 bases, with 10 bases of the junction left unmatched. CDR1 MNHEY and CDR2 SVGAGI come from the germline V gene. The DNA of the CDR3 is TGTGCCAGTCAAGGAGGCGGGGGGATCTACAATGAGCAGTTCTTC. Protein: CASQGGGGIYNEQFF.

This chain connects TRBV19 to TRBJ1-1; tentatively, D is TRBD1 (5 bases). V lost 8 bases to trimming and J lost 8 bases, with 15 bases between them. The germline V gene has CDR1 LNHDA and CDR2 SQIVND (reference sequence). This CDR3 region has 12 residues. The CDR3 nucleotides read TGTGCCAGTCATGGGGGACTCGGCGAAGCTTTCTTT. Translating it yields CASHGGLGEAFF.

The chain has TRBV7-9 and TRBJ2-7, with 12 bases lining up with TRBD2. The CDR3 extends over 16 amino acids. Germline loops: CDR1 SEHNR, CDR2 FQNEAQ (reference sequence). The trim removed 5 bases at V and 0 bases at J, leaving 5 bases unmatched. In DNA form, the CDR3 reads TGTGCCAGCAGCGGGACTAGCGGGCCGTTCTCCTACGAGCAGTACTTC. It is translated as CASSGTSGPFSYEQYF.

In its sample, this clone was seen once. The chain has TRBV7-8 and TRBJ2-1; 8 nucleotides agree with TRBD2. This CDR3 is 17 amino acids long. The V and J ends lost 5 bases and 9 bases, in that order; junction bases with no gene match: 18. CDR1 is SGHVS and CDR2 is FQNEAQ in the germline V gene. Written as DNA, the CDR3 is TGTGCCAGCAGCCCCTACCGACTAGCGACCTCGGGCGGTGAGCAGTTCTTC. It yields the protein CASSPYRLATSGGEQFF.

In DNA form, the CDR3 reads TGTGCCAGCAGCTTAGTACAGGGAACTGAAGCTTTCTTT. Amino acid sequence: CASSLVQGTEAFF. The chain couples TRBV7-2 to TRBJ1-1, with TRBD1 as a possible D gene (6 bases). CDR1 and CDR2 (germline): SGHTA, FQGNSA. V lost 1 base and J lost 5, with 8 bases in between. The CDR3 covers 13 residues.

V is TRBV18 and J is TRBJ1-5; the D is unclear. Trimming cost V 6 bases and J 5 bases, with 20 bases left between them. The CDR3 length is 16 residues. The germline V gene has CDR1 KGHSH and CDR2 LQKENI. The CDR3 protein is CASSNTRREEDQPQHF. For the CDR3, the DNA is TGTGCCAGCTCCAATACCCGAAGGGAGGAGGATCAGCCCCAGCATTTT.

The V call is TRBV7-3, the J call TRBJ1-6; D is undetermined. Germline V gene lookup returns CDR1 SGHTA and CDR2 FQGTGA. V was pared by 6 bases and J by 7 bases, with 7 bases between. The CDR3 length is 12 residues. CDR3 residues: CASSYSNSPLHF. CDR3 nucleotide sequence: TGTGCCAGCAGTTATAGCAATTCACCCCTCCACTTT.

The V call is TRBV6-5, the J call TRBJ1-2; D possibly corresponds to TRBD1 (5 bases). V was pared by 5 bases and J by 4 bases, with 11 bases between. CDR3 size: 13 residues. CDR1 MNHEY and CDR2 SVGAGI come from the germline V gene. CDR3 sequence reads: CASSAGPTYGYTF. The CDR3 nucleotides read TGTGCCAGCAGTGCAGGGCCGACCTATGGCTACACCTTC.

The V gene is TRBV28, the J gene TRBJ2-7; a possible D gene is TRBD1 (6 bases). CDR3 length equals 15 residues. Deletions cut 5 bases from V and 1 base from J, with 15 bases between. The germline gives CDR1 MDHEN, CDR2 SYDVKM. CDR3 residues: CASSKTGSGSYEQYF. CDR3 bases: TGTGCCAGCAGTAAAACAGGGTCCGGGTCCTACGAGCAGTACTTC.

The chain couples TRBV7-9 to TRBJ2-3, with 11 bases that match TRBD2. V lost 6 bases, J lost 4 bases, and 6 bases stayed unmatched. Germline V gene data show CDR1 as SEHNR and CDR2 as FQNEAQ (reference sequence). The CDR3 consists of 15 residues. The CDR3 is CASSSTSGIADTQYF. The CDR3 DNA reads as TGTGCCAGCAGTTCGACTAGCGGGATCGCAGATACGCAGTATTTT.

The chain combines TRBV18 with TRBJ1-5, with 7 positions matching TRBD1. Germline CDR1 is KGHSH and CDR2 is LQKENI. This CDR3 has 15 residues. Trimming at V came to 3 bases and at J to 0 bases, leaving 2 bases not matched to a gene. The CDR3: CASSPQGDSNQPQHF. As DNA, the CDR3 is TGTGCCAGCTCACCCCAGGGGGATAGCAATCAGCCCCAGCATTTT.

The rearrangement links TRBV18 to TRBJ2-5; 7 bases are shared with TRBD1. V lost 5 bases and J lost 2; bases outside the gene matches: 5. Per the germline V gene, CDR1 is KGHSH and CDR2 is LQKENI. The CDR3 sequence is 14 residues long. The CDR3 coding sequence is TGTGCCAGCTCAGCCAGGACAGGACAAGAGACCCAGTACTTC. Amino acid sequence: CASSARTGQETQYF.